These 10 T cell receptor beta chains were all obtained from the same sample, sequenced in a study of OX40 agonist ivuxolimab in advanced cancers. Clones were read by immunoSEQ multiplex PCR, and TCRdb kept only the in-frame ones, dropping some. The sample lists about 59,000 clones, approximately 89% seen once, with 9.5% to 15% in the top ten. Here the sequenced sample was CD4+ or CD8+ T cells sorted from blood, taken in a trial of the OX40 agonist ivuxolimab. The receptors originated from an adult with an advanced solid tumor such as melanoma, head and neck, liver or kidney cancer.

V usage is TRBV5-4 and J usage is TRBJ2-7; tentatively, D is TRBD1 (6 bases). V lost 2 bases and J lost 2, with 29 bases in between. There are 20 residues in the CDR3. CDR1 is SGHNT and CDR2 is YYREEE in the germline V gene (reference sequence). CDR3 in DNA: TGTGCCAGCAGCTTATCGAGCGCACCTTTTCAGGGGTTCCCCACCTACGAGCAGTACTTC. The encoded protein is CASSLSSAPFQGFPTYEQYF.

This clone was counted a single time. CDR3 protein: CASSLFRDYEQYF. CDR3 in DNA: TGTGCCAGCAGTTTATTCAGAGACTACGAGCAGTACTTC. The chain links TRBV27 to TRBJ2-7; D call uncertain. CDR1 and CDR2 from the germline V gene are MNHEY and SMNVEV (reference sequence). The CDR3 consists of 13 residues. The V end was cut by 1 base, the J end by 3 bases, with 7 bases between.

This chain joins TRBV7-8 and TRBJ1-2; 11 bases fit TRBD1. The CDR3 contains 17 residues. Germline values: CDR1 SGHVS, CDR2 FQNEAQ. The trim removed 4 bases at V and 9 bases at J, leaving 16 bases unmatched. CDR3 region: CASSSPRDRGDARSYTF. Written as DNA, the CDR3 is TGTGCCAGCAGCTCCCCTAGGGACAGGGGGGATGCCAGAAGCTACACCTTC.

This chain connects TRBV6-1 to TRBJ2-3; the D gene could be TRBD1 or TRBD2 (5 bases each). V lost 2 bases and J 6 bases, leaving 15 bases between the germline ends. Germline V gives CDR1 MNHNS, CDR2 SASEGT. There are 15 residues in the CDR3. CDR3 amino acids: CASSELGYGTDTQYF. CDR3 bases: TGTGCCAGCAGTGAATTGGGATATGGGACCGATACGCAGTATTTT.

Comments on this clone: At one end the junction does not follow the germline gene, possibly because of a read error. J is TRBJ2-2 and V is TRBV4-1; 8 nucleotides agree with TRBD1. CDR3 length: 17 amino acids. Germline CDR1 MGHRA, CDR2 YSYEKL. This CDR3 is CASSQDQTGVNAGELFF. CDR3 sequence (DNA): TGCGCCAGCAGCCAAGATCAGACAGGGGTGAACGCCGGGGAGCTGTTTTTT.

The rearrangement uses TRBV4-1 and TRBJ1-1, with D perhaps matching TRBD1 (5 bases). Trimming left V 0 bases short and J 11 bases short, with 13 bases between. The germline V gene encodes CDR1 MGHRA and CDR2 YSYEKL. This CDR3 is built from 13 residues. CDR3 protein: CASSQEPREGAFF. The CDR3 region has the DNA TGCGCCAGCAGCCAAGAACCTAGGGAGGGGGCTTTCTTT.

The chain combines TRBV12-1 with TRBJ2-3; TRBD2 was called by the table and not checked on the DNA. TRBV12-1 is termed a pseudogene. The CDR3 consists of 21 residues. The DNA of the CDR3 is TGTGCCAGCAGCTTTACGCCCGGGCTAGCGGGACTATACGCTAGCACAGATACGCAGTATTTT. Protein: CASSFTPGLAGLYASTDTQYF.

This clone is labeled as medium-sized. The chain carries TRBV30 and TRBJ2-5, with D tentatively TRBD1 (5 bases). CDR1 is GTSNPN, CDR2 SVGIG, per germline (reference sequence). Trimming pared 2 bases from V and 3 bases from J, leaving 16 bases between. The CDR3 has 15 residues. CDR3: CAWSKERGTEETQYF. CDR3 DNA sequence: TGTGCCTGGAGTAAGGAAAGGGGTACCGAAGAGACCCAGTACTTC.

This clone was seen only once. The rearrangement links TRBV28 to TRBJ1-5, with TRBD1 as a possible D gene (5 bases). Germline CDR1 MDHEN, CDR2 SYDVKM. The CDR3 runs to 15 residues. V gave up 2 bases and J gave up 6 bases, with 14 bases separating them. DNA of the CDR3: TGTGCCAGCAGTTTAGTCCGGGGGGGGATTCAGCCCCAGCATTTT. This codes for CASSLVRGGIQPQHF.

This chain joins TRBV7-2 and TRBJ2-1; D perhaps matches TRBD2 (6 bases). CDR1 and CDR2 (germline): SGHTA, FQGNSA. This CDR3 contains 14 residues. V gave up 1 base and J gave up 2 bases, with 6 bases separating them. The CDR3 nucleotides are TGTGCCAGCAGCTTAGGGACTACCTACAATGAGCAGTTCTTC. Its protein is CASSLGTTYNEQFF.